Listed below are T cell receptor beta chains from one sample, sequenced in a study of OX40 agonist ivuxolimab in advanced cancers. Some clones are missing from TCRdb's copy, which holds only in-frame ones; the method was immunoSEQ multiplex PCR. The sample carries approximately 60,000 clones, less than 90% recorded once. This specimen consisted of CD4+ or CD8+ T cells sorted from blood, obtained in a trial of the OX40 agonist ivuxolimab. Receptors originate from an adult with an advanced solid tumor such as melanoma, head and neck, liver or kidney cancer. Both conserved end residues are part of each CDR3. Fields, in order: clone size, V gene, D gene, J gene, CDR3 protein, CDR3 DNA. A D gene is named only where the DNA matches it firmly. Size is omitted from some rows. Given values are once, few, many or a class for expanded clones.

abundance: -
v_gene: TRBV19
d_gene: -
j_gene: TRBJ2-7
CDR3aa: CASSPADGYLGEQYF
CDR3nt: TGTGCCAGTAGTCCCGCGGACGGGTACTTGGGGGAGCAGTACTTC

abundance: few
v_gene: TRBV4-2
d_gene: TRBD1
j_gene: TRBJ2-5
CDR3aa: CASSQNRGRETQYF
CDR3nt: TGTGCCAGCAGCCAAAACAGGGGGCGAGAGACCCAGTACTTC

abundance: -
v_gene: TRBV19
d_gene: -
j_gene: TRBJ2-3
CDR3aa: CASKREGADTQYF
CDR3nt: TGTGCCAGTAAACGGGAGGGGGCCGATACGCAGTATTTT

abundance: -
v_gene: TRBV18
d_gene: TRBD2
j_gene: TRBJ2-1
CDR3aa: CASSPRGEVWQFF
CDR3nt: TGTGCCAGCTCACCCCGGGGGGAAGTTTGGCAGTTCTTC

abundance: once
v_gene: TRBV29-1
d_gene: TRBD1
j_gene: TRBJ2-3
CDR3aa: CSAYRGSDTQYF
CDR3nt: TGCAGCGCCTACAGGGGCTCAGATACGCAGTATTTT

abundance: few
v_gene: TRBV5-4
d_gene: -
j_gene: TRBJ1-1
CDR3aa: CASSFRRGTEAFF
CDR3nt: TGTGCCAGCAGCTTCAGGCGAGGTACTGAAGCTTTCTTT

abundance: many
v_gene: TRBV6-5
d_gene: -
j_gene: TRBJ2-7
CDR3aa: CASSQRPGSNYEQYF
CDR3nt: TGTGCCAGCAGCCAACGGCCGGGGTCGAACTACGAGCAGTACTTC

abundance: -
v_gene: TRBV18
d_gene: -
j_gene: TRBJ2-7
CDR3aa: CASSRGDDGSYEQYF
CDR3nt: TGTGCCAGCTCACGAGGGGACGACGGCTCCTACGAGCAGTACTTC

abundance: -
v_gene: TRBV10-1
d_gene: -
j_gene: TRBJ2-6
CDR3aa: CASSDPGQPGANVLTF
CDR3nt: TGCGCCAGCAGTGACCCCGGACAGCCTGGGGCCAACGTCCTGACTTTC

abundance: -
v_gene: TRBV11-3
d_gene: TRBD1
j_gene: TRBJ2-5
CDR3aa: CASSLTGQGQETQYF
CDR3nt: TGTGCCAGCAGCTTAACGGGACAGGGCCAAGAGACCCAGTACTTC

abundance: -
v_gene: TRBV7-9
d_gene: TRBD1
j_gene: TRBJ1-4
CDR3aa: CASSLVRTGAWKEKLFF
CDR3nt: TGTGCCAGCAGCTTAGTTAGGACAGGGGCGTGGAAGGAAAAACTGTTTTTT

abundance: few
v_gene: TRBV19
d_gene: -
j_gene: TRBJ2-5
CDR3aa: CASSISGQQETQYF
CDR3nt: TGTGCCAGTAGTATAAGCGGACAACAAGAGACCCAGTACTTC

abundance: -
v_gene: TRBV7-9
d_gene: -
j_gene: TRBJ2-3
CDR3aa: CASSSRDPSFTQYF
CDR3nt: TGTGCCAGCAGCTCTCGGGACCCCTCCTTCACGCAGTATTTT

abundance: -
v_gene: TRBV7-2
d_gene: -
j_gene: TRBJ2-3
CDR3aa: CASSSYGRSTDTQYF
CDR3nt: TGTGCCAGCAGCTCCTACGGGCGATCCACAGATACGCAGTATTTT

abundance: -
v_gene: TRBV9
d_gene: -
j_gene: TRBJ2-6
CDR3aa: CASSAGTSLSGANVLTF
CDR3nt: TGTGCCAGCAGCGCCGGGACGAGCCTCTCTGGGGCCAACGTCCTGACTTTC

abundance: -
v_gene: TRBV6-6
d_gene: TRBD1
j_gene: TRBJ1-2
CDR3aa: CASSARDRGSYGYTF
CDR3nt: TGTGCCAGCAGCGCCCGGGACAGGGGATCATATGGCTACACCTTC

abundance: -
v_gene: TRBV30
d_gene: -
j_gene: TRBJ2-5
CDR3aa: CAWAGEGTLQYF
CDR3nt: TGTGCCTGGGCCGGAGAGGGGACCCTTCAGTACTTC

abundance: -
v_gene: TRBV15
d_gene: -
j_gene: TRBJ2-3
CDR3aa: CATSLNGVDTQYF
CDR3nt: TGTGCCACCAGCCTAAATGGTGTGGATACGCAGTATTTT

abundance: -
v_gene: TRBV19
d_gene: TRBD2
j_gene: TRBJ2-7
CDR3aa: CASSISSGSSYEQYF
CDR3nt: TGTGCCAGTAGTATATCCAGCGGGAGTAGCTACGAGCAGTACTTC

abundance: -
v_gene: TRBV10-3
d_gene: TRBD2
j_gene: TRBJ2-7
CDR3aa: CAIRALAGGPHEQYF
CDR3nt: TGTGCCATCAGGGCCTTAGCGGGAGGGCCTCACGAGCAGTACTTC

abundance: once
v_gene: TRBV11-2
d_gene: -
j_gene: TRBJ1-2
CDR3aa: CASSGPPRGKDYGYTF
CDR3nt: TGTGCCAGCAGCGGACCCCCGCGGGGAAAAGACTACGGCTACACCTTC

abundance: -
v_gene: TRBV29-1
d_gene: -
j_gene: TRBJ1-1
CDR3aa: CSVSGDTEAFF
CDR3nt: TGCAGCGTGTCAGGTGACACTGAAGCTTTCTTT

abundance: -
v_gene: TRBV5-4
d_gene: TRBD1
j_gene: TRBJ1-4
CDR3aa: CATRQGIEEKLFF
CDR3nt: TGTGCCACCCGACAGGGAATAGAGGAAAAACTGTTTTTT

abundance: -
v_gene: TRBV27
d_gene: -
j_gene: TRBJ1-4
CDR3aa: CASMRWGGIGTNEKLFF
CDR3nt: TGTGCCAGCATGCGATGGGGGGGTATCGGAACTAATGAAAAACTGTTTTTT

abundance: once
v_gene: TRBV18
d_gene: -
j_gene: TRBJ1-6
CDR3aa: CASSPSLGGSNSPLHF
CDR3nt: TGTGCCAGCTCCCCAAGCCTCGGGGGAAGCAATTCACCCCTCCACTTT

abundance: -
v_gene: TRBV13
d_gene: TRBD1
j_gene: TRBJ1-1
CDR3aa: CASSLGVYRGNTEAFF
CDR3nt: TGTGCCAGCAGCTTAGGGGTGTACAGGGGAAACACTGAAGCTTTCTTT

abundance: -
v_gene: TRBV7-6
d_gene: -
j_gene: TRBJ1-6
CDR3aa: CASSLMGYNSPLHF
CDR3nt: TGTGCCAGCAGCTTGATGGGGTATAATTCACCCCTCCACTTT

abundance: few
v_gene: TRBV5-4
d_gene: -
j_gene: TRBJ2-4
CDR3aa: CASSLTGVIQYF
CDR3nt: TGTGCCAGCAGCTTGACGGGTGTCATTCAGTACTTC

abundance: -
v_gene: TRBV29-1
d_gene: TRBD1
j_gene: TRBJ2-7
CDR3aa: CSAGRDRITEQYF
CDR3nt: TGCAGCGCTGGACGGGACAGGATAACAGAGCAGTACTTC

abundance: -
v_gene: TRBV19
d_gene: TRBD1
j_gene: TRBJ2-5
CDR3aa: CASSIRGRRETQYF
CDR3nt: TGTGCCAGTAGTATTAGGGGGCGGCGGGAGACCCAGTACTTC

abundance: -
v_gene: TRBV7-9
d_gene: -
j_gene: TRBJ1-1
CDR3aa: CASSSQGNTEAFF
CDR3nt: TGTGCCAGCAGCAGCCAGGGGAACACTGAAGCTTTCTTT

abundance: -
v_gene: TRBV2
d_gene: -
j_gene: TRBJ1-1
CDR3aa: CASSGERNTEAFF
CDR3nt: TGTGCCAGCAGTGGGGAGAGGAACACTGAAGCTTTCTTT

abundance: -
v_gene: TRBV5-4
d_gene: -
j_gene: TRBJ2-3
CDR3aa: CASSLKGAVDTQYF
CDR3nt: TGTGCCAGCAGCTTGAAAGGGGCGGTCGATACGCAGTATTTT

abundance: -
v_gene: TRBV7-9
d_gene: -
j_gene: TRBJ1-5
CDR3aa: CASSWGVSGNQPQHF
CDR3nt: TGTGCCAGCAGCTGGGGGGTTTCAGGGAATCAGCCCCAGCATTTT

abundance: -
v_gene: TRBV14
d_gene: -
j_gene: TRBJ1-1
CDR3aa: CASSQAGIRGTEAFF
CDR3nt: TGTGCCAGCAGCCAAGCAGGGATTAGGGGCACTGAAGCTTTCTTT

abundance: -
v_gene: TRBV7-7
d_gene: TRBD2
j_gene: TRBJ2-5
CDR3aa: CASSIGLAGETQYF
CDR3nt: TGTGCCAGCAGCATTGGACTAGCGGGGGAGACCCAGTACTTC

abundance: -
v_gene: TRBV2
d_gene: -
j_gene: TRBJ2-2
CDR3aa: CASSRIRELFF
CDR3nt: TGTGCCAGCAGTAGGATCCGGGAGCTGTTTTTT

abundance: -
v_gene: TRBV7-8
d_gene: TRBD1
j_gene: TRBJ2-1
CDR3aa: CASSPGQPYNEQFF
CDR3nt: TGTGCCAGCAGCCCGGGACAGCCGTACAATGAGCAGTTCTTC

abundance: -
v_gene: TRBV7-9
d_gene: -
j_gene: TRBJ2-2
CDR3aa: CASSLSRAAIAGELFF
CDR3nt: TGTGCCAGCAGCTTATCCCGGGCTGCTATCGCCGGGGAGCTGTTTTTT

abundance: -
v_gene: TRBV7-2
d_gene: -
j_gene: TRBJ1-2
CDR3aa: CASSLDGTNYGYTF
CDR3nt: TGTGCCAGCAGCCTCGACGGAACTAACTATGGCTACACCTTC

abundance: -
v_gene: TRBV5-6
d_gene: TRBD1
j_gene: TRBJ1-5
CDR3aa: CASSYLGQGLDQPQHF
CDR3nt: TGTGCCAGCAGCTATCTAGGACAGGGATTGGATCAGCCCCAGCATTTT

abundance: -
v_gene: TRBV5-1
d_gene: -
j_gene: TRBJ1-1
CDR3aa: CASSGGRNEAFF
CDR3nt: TGCGCCAGCAGCGGGGGACGAAATGAAGCTTTCTTT

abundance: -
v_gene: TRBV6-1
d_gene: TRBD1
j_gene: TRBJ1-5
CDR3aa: CASYGTGAQPQHF
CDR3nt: TGTGCCTCTTATGGGACAGGGGCTCAGCCCCAGCATTTT

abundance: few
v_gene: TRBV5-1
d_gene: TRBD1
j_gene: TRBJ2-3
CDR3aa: CASSLYPTGTGAEDTQYF
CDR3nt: TGCGCCAGCAGCCTCTACCCTACAGGGACAGGGGCTGAAGATACGCAGTATTTT

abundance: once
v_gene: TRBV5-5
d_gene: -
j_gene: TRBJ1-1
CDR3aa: CASSLVRGSTEAFF
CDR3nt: TGTGCCAGCAGCTTGGTGAGGGGAAGCACTGAAGCTTTCTTT

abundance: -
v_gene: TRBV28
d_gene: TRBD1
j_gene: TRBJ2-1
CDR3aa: CASSKTDREVAYNEQFF
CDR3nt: TGTGCCAGCAGCAAAACGGACAGGGAAGTCGCCTACAATGAGCAGTTCTTC

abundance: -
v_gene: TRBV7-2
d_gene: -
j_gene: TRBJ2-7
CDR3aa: CASSLGILGTGYEQYF
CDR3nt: TGTGCCAGCAGCTTAGGGATCCTAGGAACAGGGTACGAGCAGTACTTC

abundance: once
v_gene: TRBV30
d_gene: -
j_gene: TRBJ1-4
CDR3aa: CAWSERVLEKLFF
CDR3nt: TGTGCCTGGAGCGAAAGGGTCCTAGAAAAACTGTTTTTT

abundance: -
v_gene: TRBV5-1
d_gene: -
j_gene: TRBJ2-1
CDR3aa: CASSLEGLYNEQFF
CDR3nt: TGCGCCAGCAGCTTGGAGGGGCTCTACAATGAGCAGTTCTTC

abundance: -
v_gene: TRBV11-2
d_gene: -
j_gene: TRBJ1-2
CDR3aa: CASSFQDLPSIDYGYTF
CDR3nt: TGTGCCAGCAGCTTTCAGGATCTCCCCTCCATTGACTATGGCTACACCTTC

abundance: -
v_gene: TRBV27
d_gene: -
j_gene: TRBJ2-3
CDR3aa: CASSLYGDTDTQYF
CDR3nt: TGTGCCAGCAGTTTATACGGCGACACAGATACGCAGTATTTT

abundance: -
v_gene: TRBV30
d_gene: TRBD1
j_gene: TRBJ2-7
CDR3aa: CAWSGGTGVYEQYF
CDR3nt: TGTGCCTGGAGTGGGGGGACAGGAGTTTACGAGCAGTACTTC

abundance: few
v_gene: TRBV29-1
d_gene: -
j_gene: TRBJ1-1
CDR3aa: CSVGSRAGAITEAFF
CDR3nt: TGCAGCGTTGGGAGCCGGGCGGGGGCGATCACTGAAGCTTTCTTT

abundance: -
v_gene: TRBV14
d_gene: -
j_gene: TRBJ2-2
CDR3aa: CASSSFRDTGELFF
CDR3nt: TGTGCCAGCAGCTCCTTCAGGGACACCGGGGAGCTGTTTTTT

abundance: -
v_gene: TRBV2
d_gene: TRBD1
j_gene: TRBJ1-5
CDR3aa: CASRARTGSNQPQHF
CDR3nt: TGTGCCAGCAGGGCAAGGACAGGGTCTAATCAGCCCCAGCATTTT